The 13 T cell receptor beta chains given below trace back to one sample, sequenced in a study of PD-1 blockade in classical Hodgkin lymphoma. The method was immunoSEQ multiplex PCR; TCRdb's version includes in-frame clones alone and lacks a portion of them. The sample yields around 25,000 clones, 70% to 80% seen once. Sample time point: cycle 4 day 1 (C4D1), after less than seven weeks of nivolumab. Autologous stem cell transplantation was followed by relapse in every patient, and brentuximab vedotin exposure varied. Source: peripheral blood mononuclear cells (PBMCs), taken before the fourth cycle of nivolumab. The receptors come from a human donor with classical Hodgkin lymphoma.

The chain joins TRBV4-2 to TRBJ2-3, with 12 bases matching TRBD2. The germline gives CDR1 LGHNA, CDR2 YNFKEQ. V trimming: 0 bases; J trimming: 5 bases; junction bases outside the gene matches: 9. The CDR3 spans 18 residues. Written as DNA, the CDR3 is TGTGCCAGCAGCCAAGATCGTTGGACTAGCGGGGTTGGAGATACGCAGTATTTT. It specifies CASSQDRWTSGVGDTQYF.

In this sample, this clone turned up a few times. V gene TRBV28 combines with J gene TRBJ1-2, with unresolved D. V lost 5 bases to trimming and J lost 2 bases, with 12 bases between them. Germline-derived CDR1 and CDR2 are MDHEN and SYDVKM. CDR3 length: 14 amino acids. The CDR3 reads CASSRTRGNYGYTF. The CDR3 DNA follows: TGTGCCAGCAGTCGCACACGAGGGAACTATGGCTACACCTTC.

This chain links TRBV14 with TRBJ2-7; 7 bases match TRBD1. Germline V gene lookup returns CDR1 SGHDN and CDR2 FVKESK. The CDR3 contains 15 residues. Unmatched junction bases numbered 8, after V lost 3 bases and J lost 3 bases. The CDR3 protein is CASSHQGTGVYEQYF. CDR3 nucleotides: TGTGCCAGCAGCCATCAGGGAACAGGGGTCTACGAGCAGTACTTC.

The CDR3 sequence is CASSEPPLTDTQYF. CDR3 bases: TGTGCCAGCAGTGAACCCCCCCTCACAGATACGCAGTATTTT. The chain joins TRBV25-1 to TRBJ2-3, with unresolved D. The CDR3 has 14 amino acids. With 2 bases removed from V and 2 bases from J, the gap between germline ends came to 8 bases. Germline V gene lookup returns CDR1 MGHDK and CDR2 SYGVNS.

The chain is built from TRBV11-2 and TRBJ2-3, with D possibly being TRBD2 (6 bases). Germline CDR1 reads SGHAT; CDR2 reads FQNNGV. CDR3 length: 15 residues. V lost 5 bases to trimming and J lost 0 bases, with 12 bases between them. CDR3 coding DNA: TGTGCCAGCAGCGGGGGGACTGGAAGCACAGATACGCAGTATTTT. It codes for CASSGGTGSTDTQYF. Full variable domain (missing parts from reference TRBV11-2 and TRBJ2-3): EAGVAQSPRYKIIEKRQSVAFWCNPISGHATLYWYQQILGQGPKLLIQFQNNGVVDDSQLPKDRFSAERLKGVDSTLKIQPAKLEDSAVYLCASSGGTGSTDTQYFGPGTRLTVL.

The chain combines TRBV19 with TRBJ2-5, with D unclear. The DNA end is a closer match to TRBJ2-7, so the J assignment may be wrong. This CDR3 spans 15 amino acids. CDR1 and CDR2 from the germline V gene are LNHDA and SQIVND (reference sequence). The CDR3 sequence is CASTPGMGGFYEQYF. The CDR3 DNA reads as TGTGCCAGTACCCCGGGTATGGGCGGTTTCTACGAGCAGTACTTC.

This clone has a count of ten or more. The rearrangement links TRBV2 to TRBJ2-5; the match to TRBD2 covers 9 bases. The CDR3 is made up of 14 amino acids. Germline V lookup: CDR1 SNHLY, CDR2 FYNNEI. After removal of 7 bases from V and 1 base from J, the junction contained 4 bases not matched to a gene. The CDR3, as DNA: TGTGCCAGCATAGCGGGAGACCTCCAAGAGACCCAGTACTTC. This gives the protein CASIAGDLQETQYF.

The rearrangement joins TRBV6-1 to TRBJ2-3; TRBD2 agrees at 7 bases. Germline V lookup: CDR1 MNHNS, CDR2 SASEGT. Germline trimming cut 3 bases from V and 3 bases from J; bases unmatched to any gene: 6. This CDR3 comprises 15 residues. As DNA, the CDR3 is TGTGCCAGCAGTGATTTCGGGGGAGGGACAGATACGCAGTATTTT. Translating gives CASSDFGGGTDTQYF.

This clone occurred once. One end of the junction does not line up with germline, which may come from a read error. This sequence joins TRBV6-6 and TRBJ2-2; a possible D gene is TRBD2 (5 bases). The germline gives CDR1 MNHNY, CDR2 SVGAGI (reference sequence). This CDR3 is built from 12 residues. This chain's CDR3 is CASTSWLRGAVF. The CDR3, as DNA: TGTGCCAGCACCTCTTGGCTCCGGGGAGCTGTTTTT.

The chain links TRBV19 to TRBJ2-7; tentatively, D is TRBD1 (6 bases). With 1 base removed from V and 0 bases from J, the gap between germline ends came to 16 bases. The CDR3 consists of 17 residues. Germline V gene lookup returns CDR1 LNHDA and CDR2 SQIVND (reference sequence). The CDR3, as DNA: TGTGCCAGTAGTATAGGGGCAGGGGTTCGTATCTCCTACGAGCAGTACTTC. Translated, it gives CASSIGAGVRISYEQYF.

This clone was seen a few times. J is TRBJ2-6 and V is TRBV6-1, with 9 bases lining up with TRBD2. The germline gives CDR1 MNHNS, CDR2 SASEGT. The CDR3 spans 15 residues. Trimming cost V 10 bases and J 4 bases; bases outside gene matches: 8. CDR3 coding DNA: TGTGCCACGAGGCGGGGGGGATCAGGGGCCAACGTCCTGACTTTC. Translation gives CATRRGGSGANVLTF.

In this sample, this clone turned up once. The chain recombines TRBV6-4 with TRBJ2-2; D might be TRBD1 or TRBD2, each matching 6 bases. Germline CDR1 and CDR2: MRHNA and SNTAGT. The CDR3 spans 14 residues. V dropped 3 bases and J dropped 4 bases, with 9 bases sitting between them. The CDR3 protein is CASSEEGGTGELFF. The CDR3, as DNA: TGTGCCAGCAGTGAAGAGGGGGGCACCGGGGAGCTGTTTTTT.

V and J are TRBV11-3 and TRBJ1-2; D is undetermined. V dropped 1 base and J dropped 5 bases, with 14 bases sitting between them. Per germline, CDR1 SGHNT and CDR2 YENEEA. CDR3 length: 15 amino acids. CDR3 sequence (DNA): TGTGCCAGCAGCTTAGGTCCCGAGACCCAATATGGCTACACCTTC. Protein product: CASSLGPETQYGYTF.